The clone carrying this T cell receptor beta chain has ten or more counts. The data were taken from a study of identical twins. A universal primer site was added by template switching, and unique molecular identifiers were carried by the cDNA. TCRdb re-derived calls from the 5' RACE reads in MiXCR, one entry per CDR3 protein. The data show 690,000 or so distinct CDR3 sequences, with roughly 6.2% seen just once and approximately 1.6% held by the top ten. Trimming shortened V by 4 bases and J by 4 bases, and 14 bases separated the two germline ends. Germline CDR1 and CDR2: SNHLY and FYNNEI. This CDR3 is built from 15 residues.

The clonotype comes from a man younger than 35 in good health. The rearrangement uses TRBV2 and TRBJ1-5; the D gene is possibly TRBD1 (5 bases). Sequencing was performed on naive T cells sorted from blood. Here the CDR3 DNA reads TGTGCCAGCAGTGCTCGACAGACCACGAATCAGCCCCAGCATTTT. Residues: CASSARQTTNQPQHF. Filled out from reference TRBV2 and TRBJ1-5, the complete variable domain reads EPEVTQTPSHQVTQMGQEVILRCVPISNHLYFYWYRQILGQKVEFLVSFYNNEISEKSEIFDDQFSVERPDGSNFTLKIRSTKLEDSAMYFCASSARQTTNQPQHFGDGTRLSIL.